This passage covers 14 T cell receptor beta chains from one sample sequenced in a study of human T cells and chemical hapten exposure. Described time point: pre-sensitization, week 0. The treatment: therapeutic diphenylcyclopropenone sensitization with weekly scalp DPC. Via MiXCR, TCRdb re-called the RACE reads, giving one row per CDR3 protein. The data hold about 90,000 distinct CDR3 sequences, with around 8.8% observed a single time. This specimen was whole blood, taken in connection with sensitization to the hapten diphenylcyclopropenone (DPC). The source of these receptors is a man aged 40-55 years with alopecia areata. Some clones in this sample may be carry-over from other donors' samples.

The chain recombines TRBV12-3 or TRBV12-4 with TRBJ2-3; TRBD2 matches at 10 bases. V was pared by 2 bases and J by 0 bases, with 5 bases of the junction left unmatched. There are 17 residues in the CDR3. The CDR3 coding sequence is TGTGCCAGCAGTTTAATCCTAGCGGGAGTAAGCACAGATACGCAGTATTTT. Its protein is CASSLILAGVSTDTQYF.

This clonotype has a count of ten or more. A junction boundary mismatches the germline segment, possibly from a read error. V usage is TRBV29-1 and J usage is TRBJ1-2; no clear D gene. This CDR3 region has 11 residues. Germline V lookup: CDR1 SQVTM, CDR2 ANQGSEA. In DNA, the CDR3 is TGCAGCGTTGAAAATCCTTTAGGTATTGGCTTC. Its translation is CSVENPLGIGF.

Turning to this clonotype: A much larger clone differs from this one at a single base, so this may be a read error. The chain joins TRBV7-8 to TRBJ1-1; perhaps TRBD1 as D (5 bases). Trimming left V 0 bases short and J 5 bases short, with 13 bases between. In germline, CDR1 is SGHVS, CDR2 FQNEAQ. The CDR3 length is 15 residues. CDR3 in amino acids: CASSLAAGRKTEAFF. CDR3 coding DNA: TGTGCCAGCAGCTTAGCGGCAGGGCGAAAGACTGAAGCTTTCTTT.

In this sample, this clonotype turned up a few times. This rearrangement joins TRBV4-3 to TRBJ2-7; TRBD2 matches 9 bases. CDR3 length: 15 residues. V lost 1 base to trimming and J lost 2 bases; unmatched junction nucleotides: 3. Germline V gene data show CDR1 as LGHNA and CDR2 as YSLEER. The CDR3 reads CASSQVLAGAYEQYF. CDR3 coding DNA: TGCGCCAGCAGCCAAGTGTTAGCGGGAGCCTACGAGCAGTACTTC.

This clonotype was found a few times. J is TRBJ2-1 and V is TRBV7-8, with D tentatively TRBD2 (6 bases). CDR1 and CDR2 from the germline V gene are SGHVS and FQNEAQ. V dropped 5 bases and J dropped 4 bases, with 12 bases sitting between them. This CDR3 comprises 14 residues. In DNA form, the CDR3 reads TGTGCCAGCAGCCCCCTAGCGTCTTACAATGAGCAGTTCTTC. Its translation is CASSPLASYNEQFF.

The V gene is TRBV6-5, the J gene TRBJ2-3; D may be TRBD1 (6 bases). V was cut by 2 bases and J by 5 bases, with 11 bases left in between. Germline lookup yields CDR1 MNHEY and CDR2 SVGAGI. The CDR3 runs 14 residues. This CDR3 is CASSYNTGQDTQYF. The CDR3 coding sequence is TGTGCCAGCAGTTACAATACAGGGCAAGATACGCAGTATTTT.

The gene calls are TRBV4-3 and TRBJ2-6, with D unresolved. Germline assignment: CDR1 LGHNA and CDR2 YSLEER. Trimming stripped 5 bases from V and 0 bases from J, with 5 bases between. The CDR3 extends over 14 amino acids. CDR3 bases: TGCGCCAGCAGCTGGAGCTCTGGGGCCAACGTCCTGACTTTC. The encoded protein is CASSWSSGANVLTF.

V is TRBV7-2 and J is TRBJ2-5; 8 bases map to TRBD1. From germline, CDR1 is SGHTA and CDR2 FQGNSA. The length of the CDR3 is 15 residues. The V gene end was trimmed by 6 bases and the J gene end by 4 bases; junction bases not matched to a gene: 10. CDR3 region: CASRKFATGVETQYF. Written as DNA, the CDR3 is TGTGCCAGCAGGAAGTTCGCGACAGGGGTAGAGACCCAGTACTTC.

This clonotype was found many times. V and J are TRBV29-1 and TRBJ2-5, with 11 bases that match TRBD1. The junction had 3 bases not matched to a gene; V was cut back by 5 bases and J by 4 bases. This CDR3 contains 13 residues. Germline CDR1 reads SQVTM; CDR2 reads ANQGSEA. Here the CDR3 reads CSVSGTGGETQYF. In DNA form, the CDR3 reads TGCAGCGTTTCCGGGACAGGGGGAGAGACCCAGTACTTC.

This clonotype showed up just a few times. The CDR3 nucleotides read TGTGCCAGCACCAGGGACGGTAATATGAACACTGAAGCTTTCTTT. As protein: CASTRDGNMNTEAFF. V gene TRBV6-5 combines with J gene TRBJ1-1; D may be TRBD1 (5 bases). The V end was cut by 7 bases, the J end by 0 bases, with 15 bases between. The CDR3 is 15 residues long. Germline CDR1 and CDR2: MNHEY and SVGAGI.

This clonotype was observed a handful of times. This chain uses TRBV28 with TRBJ2-7; D is unclear. V was shortened by 6 bases and J by 3 bases, with 12 bases between the two germline ends. Looked up from germline, CDR1 is MDHEN and CDR2 is SYDVKM. The CDR3 is made up of 13 amino acids. Written as DNA, the CDR3 is TGTGCCAGCAGCCCGACGGTCTACTACGAGCAGTACTTC. Translation: CASSPTVYYEQYF.

This clonotype has more than one count but fewer than ten. The J gene is TRBJ2-1, the V gene TRBV5-6; 7 nucleotides match TRBD2. This CDR3 is 14 amino acids long. Germline V gives CDR1 SGHDT, CDR2 YYEEEE. J gave up 8 bases and V 2 bases, and 7 bases lay outside the gene matches. As DNA, the CDR3 is TGTGCCAGCAGCTTTCGCGGGAGCGGGGATGAGCAGTTCTTC. Residues: CASSFRGSGDEQFF. The whole variable domain, filled in from reference TRBV5-6 and TRBJ2-1, reads DAGVTQSPTHLIKTRGQQVTLRCSPKSGHDTVSWYQQALGQGPQFIFQYYEEEERQRGNFPDRFSGHQFPNYSSELNVNALLLGDSALYLCASSFRGSGDEQFFGPGTRLTVL.

In its sample, this clonotype was seen a few times. The chain is built from TRBV11-2 and TRBJ1-3; TRBD1 matches 9 bases. J lost 3 bases, V lost 1 base, and 4 bases had no gene match. The length of the CDR3 is 16 residues. Germline assignment: CDR1 SGHAT and CDR2 FQNNGV. CDR3 amino acids: CASSLGDRELGNTIYF. The CDR3 DNA follows: TGTGCCAGCAGCTTAGGGGACAGGGAGCTTGGAAACACCATATATTTT. The complete variable domain, with remaining parts taken from reference TRBV11-2 and TRBJ1-3, reads EAGVAQSPRYKIIEKRQSVAFWCNPISGHATLYWYQQILGQGPKLLIQFQNNGVVDDSQLPKDRFSAERLKGVDSTLKIQPAKLEDSAVYLCASSLGDRELGNTIYFGEGSWLTVV.

The CDR3 spells CASSEREAKNIQYF. The CDR3 coding sequence is TGTGCCAGCAGTGAACGGGAAGCCAAAAACATTCAGTACTTC. V usage is TRBV25-1 and J usage is TRBJ2-4, with D perhaps TRBD2 (5 bases). The CDR3 contains 14 residues. V gave up 2 bases and J gave up 0 bases, with 5 bases separating them. Germline CDR1 MGHDK, CDR2 SYGVNS. Drawing the rest from reference TRBV25-1 and TRBJ2-4, the complete variable domain is EADIYQTPRYLVIGTGKKITLECSQTMGHDKMYWYQQDPGMELHLIHYSYGVNSTEKGDLSSESTVSRIRTEHFPLTLESARPSHTSQYLCASSEREAKNIQYFGAGTRLSVL.